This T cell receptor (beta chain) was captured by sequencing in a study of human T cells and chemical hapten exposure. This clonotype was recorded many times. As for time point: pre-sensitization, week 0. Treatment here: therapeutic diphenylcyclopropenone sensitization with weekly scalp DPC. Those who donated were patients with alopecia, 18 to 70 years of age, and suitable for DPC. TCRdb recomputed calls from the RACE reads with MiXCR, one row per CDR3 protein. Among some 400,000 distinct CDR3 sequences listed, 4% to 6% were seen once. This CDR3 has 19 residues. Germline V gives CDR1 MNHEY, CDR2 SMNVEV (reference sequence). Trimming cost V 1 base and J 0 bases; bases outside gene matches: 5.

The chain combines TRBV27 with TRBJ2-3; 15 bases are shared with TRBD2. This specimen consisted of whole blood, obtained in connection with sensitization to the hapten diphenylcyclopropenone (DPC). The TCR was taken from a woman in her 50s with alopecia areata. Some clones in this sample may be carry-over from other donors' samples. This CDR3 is CASSLLGLAGGESTDTQYF. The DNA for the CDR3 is TGTGCCAGCAGTTTATTGGGACTAGCGGGGGGCGAAAGCACAGATACGCAGTATTTT.